One TCR beta chain is described in this entry. Its antigen is currently unknown. Germline loops: CDR1 MDHEN, CDR2 SYDVKM. The CDR3 extends over 17 amino acids. The data originate from a study of monozygotic twins with inflammatory bowel disease. Whole-study findings and limits: Since immunosuppressive treatments differed, patient repertoires may have gained added variability. On the inverse Simpson index, IBD patients scored lower for TCRbeta diversity than healthy co-twins.

The template-switching step introduced UMIs that carried a 6-nucleotide sample barcode. TCRalpha and TCRbeta cDNA went through two nested PCRs of roughly 15 and 9 cycles. Each CDR3 protein gets one entry in TCRdb, which reprocessed the 5' RACE reads and gives no DNA. This sample carries approximately 400,000 distinct CDR3 sequences, with more than 2% going to the ten biggest clones. The sample consisted of blood. The source is a human donor with ulcerative colitis or Crohn's disease, or a healthy co-twin of an affected twin (not recorded which). The V and J genes are TRBV28 and TRBJ2-1; the TCRdb D gene call, TRBD2, has no DNA to confirm it. The CDR3 sequence: CASSPPGLAEAYNEQFF.